What follows are 27 T cell receptor beta chains derived from one specimen sequenced in a study of blood T cells in healthy people across ages. Using a J-beta primer mix together with a sample-barcoded 5' primer, a second PCR was run for about 6 to 11 cycles. TCRdb reprocessed the 5' RACE reads with MiXCR, giving one entry per CDR3 protein. The data hold over a million distinct CDR3 sequences, with approximately 38% observed a single time. Sequenced material: blood. The source is a woman aged 18-35 years in good health.

The J gene is TRBJ2-6, the V gene TRBV18; 10 bases agree with TRBD1. The CDR3 has 18 residues. V shed 2 bases, J shed 1 base, and the junction held 5 bases outside the gene matches. Germline V CDR1 and CDR2: KGHSH, LQKENI. The CDR3 is CASSPRQGARSGANVLTF. In DNA form, the CDR3 reads TGTGCCAGCTCACCAAGACAGGGGGCAAGGTCTGGGGCCAACGTCCTGACTTTC.

This clonotype has a handful of counts. The chain is built from TRBV6-1 and TRBJ2-7; 10 bases agree with TRBD1. CDR3 length equals 17 residues. CDR1 is MNHNS and CDR2 is SASEGT in the germline V gene. V lost 2 bases to trimming and J lost 1 base; unmatched junction nucleotides: 8. CDR3 bases: TGTGCCAGCAGTGAAAAGGGCTGGGGACAGGGGTCCTACGAGCAGTACTTC. Protein product: CASSEKGWGQGSYEQYF.

A word on this clonotype: An end of the junction does not agree with germline; a read error may underlie this. The rearrangement links TRBV10-3 to TRBJ1-1, with D maybe TRBD1 (6 bases). This CDR3 is 15 amino acids long. CDR1 is ENHRY and CDR2 is SYGVKD in the germline V gene. The CDR3 sequence is CAVSESGRGGTEAFF. The CDR3 coding sequence is TGTGCCGTCAGTGAGTCGGGCAGGGGAGGAACTGAAGCTTTCTTT.

This clonotype was observed a single time. The chain is built from TRBV11-1 and TRBJ2-7; maybe TRBD2 (6 bases). Germline CDR1 is SGHAT and CDR2 is FQDESV (reference sequence). V was shortened by 8 bases and J by 0 bases, with 14 bases between the two germline ends. The CDR3 is made up of 14 amino acids. As DNA, the CDR3 is TGTGCCAGCCGAGCAAGGGACTTCTCCTACGAGCAGTACTTC. Translating it yields CASRARDFSYEQYF.

This clonotype was counted a single time. The chain uses TRBV12-3 or TRBV12-4 and TRBJ1-4; 8 positions agree with TRBD1. The CDR3 is 15 amino acids. J gave up 8 bases and V 5 bases, and 10 bases lay outside the gene matches. The CDR3 spells CASSPQSGGREKLFF. CDR3 bases: TGTGCCAGCAGTCCGCAGTCAGGGGGCCGGGAAAAACTGTTTTTT.

This clonotype was observed a single time. The CDR3 nucleotides read TGCGCCAGCAGCTTGGACGAGGCGAGGTACGAGCAGTACTTC. Translating it yields CASSLDEARYEQYF. The chain recombines TRBV5-1 with TRBJ2-7; D is uncertain. The CDR3 has 14 amino acids. Trimming removed 0 bases from V and 4 bases from J, with 11 bases in between. CDR1 SGHRS and CDR2 YFSETQ come from the germline V gene.

The J gene is TRBJ2-3, the V gene TRBV20-1; no clear D. Trimming cost V 2 bases and J 0 bases, with 18 bases left between them. This CDR3 is built from 17 residues. Germline V lookup: CDR1 DFQATT, CDR2 SNEGSKA (reference sequence). The DNA of the CDR3 is TGCAGTGCTAGATTGGAGTTTGGGATTAAAAGCACAGATACGCAGTATTTT. Protein sequence: CSARLEFGIKSTDTQYF.

The chain uses TRBV11-1 and TRBJ2-1; 7 bases are a match to TRBD1. There are 16 residues in the CDR3. The ends lost 6 bases at V and 6 bases at J; junction bases unmatched: 14. CDR1 is SGHAT, CDR2 FQDESV, per germline (reference sequence). The CDR3 coding sequence is TGTGCCAGCAGACCCAGGGACAGCAGTGGGTTCAATGAGCAGTTCTTC. Amino acids: CASRPRDSSGFNEQFF.

The V call is TRBV29-1, the J call TRBJ2-1; TRBD2 agrees at 7 bases. The germline CDR1 and CDR2 sequences are SQVTM and ANQGSEA. CDR3 length: 12 amino acids. The J segment lost 2 bases and the V segment lost 7 bases, leaving 2 bases of the junction unmatched. CDR3 in DNA: TGCAGCGCCGGGACTACCTACAATGAGCAGTTCTTC. This encodes CSAGTTYNEQFF.

J is TRBJ2-7 and V is TRBV6-1; D perhaps matches TRBD1 (6 bases). Germline V CDR1 and CDR2: MNHNS, SASEGT. The CDR3 totals 15 residues. V shed 4 bases and J shed 1 base, with 14 bases lying between them. DNA for the CDR3: TGTGCCAGCAGTGGTAGGACAGCCTTTTCCTACGAGCAGTACTTC. Translating it yields CASSGRTAFSYEQYF.

There are a few counts of this clonotype. The chain couples TRBV6-1 to TRBJ1-2; TRBD1 might be the D (5 bases). V was clipped by 1 base and J by 6 bases, with 18 bases between them. CDR1 MNHNS and CDR2 SASEGT come from the germline V gene. This CDR3 is built from 16 residues. In DNA form, the CDR3 reads TGTGCCAGCAGTGAAGAGGTCCTGGGGGGGTTCGATGGCTACACCTTC. Translation: CASSEEVLGGFDGYTF.

A few counts support this clonotype. The rearrangement joins TRBV6-5 to TRBJ2-2; the D gene is possibly TRBD2 (6 bases). V lost 2 bases to trimming and J lost 4 bases, with 17 bases between them. The length of the CDR3 is 17 residues. The germline V gene has CDR1 MNHEY and CDR2 SVGAGI. This chain's CDR3 is CASSYAGLQAGTGELFF. The CDR3 DNA sequence: TGTGCCAGCAGTTACGCCGGACTACAGGCAGGCACCGGGGAGCTGTTTTTT.

This chain joins TRBV7-2 and TRBJ2-1, with D perhaps matching TRBD2 (5 bases). The germline V gene encodes CDR1 SGHTA and CDR2 FQGNSA. V was cut by 4 bases and J by 7 bases, with 14 bases left in between. The CDR3 extends over 14 amino acids. CDR3 DNA: TGTGCCAGCAGCTCATCCGGACTCGGTAATGAGCAGTTCTTC. It is translated as CASSSSGLGNEQFF.

The V call is TRBV3-1, the J call TRBJ1-2; 7 bases are shared with TRBD1. V was clipped by 4 bases and J by 2 bases; unmatched bases: 4. This CDR3 spans 14 amino acids. Germline lookup yields CDR1 LGHDT and CDR2 YNNKEL (reference sequence). In DNA, the CDR3 is TGTGCCAGCAGCCGGGGACAGATCAACTATGGCTACACCTTC. Its translation is CASSRGQINYGYTF.

This clonotype was picked up a small number of times. The V and J genes are TRBV12-3 or TRBV12-4 and TRBJ2-2, with 9 bases aligning to TRBD1. V lost 5 bases, J lost 8 bases, and 6 bases stayed unmatched. The CDR3 contains 14 residues. The CDR3 reads CASSPRQGGGELFF. For the CDR3, the DNA is TGTGCCAGCAGTCCCCGACAGGGGGGTGGGGAGCTGTTTTTT.

This clonotype has more than one count but fewer than ten. J is TRBJ2-1 and V is TRBV6-6; D perhaps matches TRBD2 (5 bases). The germline V gene has CDR1 MNHNY and CDR2 SVGAGI (reference sequence). The V gene lost 3 bases and the J gene lost 1 base, with 7 bases spanning the gap. The CDR3 is made up of 14 amino acids. The CDR3: CASSYWTSYNEQFF. CDR3 nucleotide sequence: TGTGCCAGCAGTTATTGGACTTCCTACAATGAGCAGTTCTTC.

CDR3 in amino acids: CASTDREQGNEQFF. In DNA form, the CDR3 reads TGTGCCAGCACCGACAGGGAGCAAGGCAATGAGCAGTTCTTC. V and J are TRBV2 and TRBJ2-1; 7 nucleotides line up with TRBD1. The V gene's germline CDR1 is SNHLY and CDR2 FYNNEI. V shed 7 bases, J shed 6 bases, and the junction held 9 bases outside the gene matches. The CDR3 length is 14 residues.

Concerning this clonotype itself: At one boundary the junction diverges from the germline segment, which might be a read error. The J gene is TRBJ1-5, the V gene TRBV15; D remains unclear. The CDR3 consists of 16 residues. Germline assignment: CDR1 LNHNV and CDR2 YYDKDF (reference sequence). This chain's CDR3 is CATSRDRGFTNRPQHF. CDR3 nucleotides: TGTGCCACCAGCAGAGATCGTGGGTTCACAAATCGGCCCCAGCATTTT.

This chain joins TRBV20-1 and TRBJ2-5; 9 nucleotides match TRBD2. This CDR3 has 14 residues. V was clipped by 3 bases and J by 6 bases; unmatched bases: 8. Germline assignment: CDR1 DFQATT and CDR2 SNEGSKA (reference sequence). The CDR3 here is CSASPPSGVKTQYF. CDR3 coding DNA: TGCAGTGCTAGTCCCCCTAGCGGGGTGAAGACCCAGTACTTC.

This clonotype was seen more than once but under ten times. Written as DNA, the CDR3 is TGCAGTGCAGGATTTACCCGGGGCGTTTCTAGCACAGATACGCAGTATTTT. Translating gives CSAGFTRGVSSTDTQYF. The chain combines TRBV20-1 with TRBJ2-3; D tentatively fits TRBD1 or TRBD2 (5 bases each). CDR1 and CDR2 from the germline V gene are DFQATT and SNEGSKA (reference sequence). This CDR3 is 17 amino acids long. The V and J ends lost 6 bases and 0 bases respectively, with 22 bases between them.

The CDR3 region is CATSTPGTGTQYF. The DNA of the CDR3 is TGTGCCACCAGCACCCCCGGGACAGGAACGCAGTATTTT. V gene TRBV24-1 combines with J gene TRBJ2-3; 8 nucleotides line up with TRBD1. With 7 bases clipped from V and 9 bases from J, the junction kept 8 bases outside the gene matches. This CDR3 spans 13 amino acids. The V gene's germline CDR1 is KGHDR and CDR2 SFDVKD.

This clonotype was counted only a few times. The chain couples TRBV3-1 to TRBJ1-1; TRBD1 agrees at 7 bases. Unmatched junction bases numbered 4, after V lost 4 bases and J lost 11 bases. The CDR3 is 11 amino acids. CDR1 and CDR2 from the germline V gene are LGHDT and YNNKEL (reference sequence). CDR3 nucleotide sequence: TGTGCCAGCAGCCTCGACAGGGAGGCTTTCTTT. Amino acids: CASSLDREAFF.

This clonotype was counted a few times. The V and J genes are TRBV9 and TRBJ2-7; D is perhaps TRBD1 (5 bases). This CDR3 has 15 residues. V dropped 0 bases and J dropped 0 bases, with 10 bases sitting between them. Germline CDR1 and CDR2: SGDLS and YYNGEE. CDR3 sequence (DNA): TGTGCCAGCAGCGTAGAGATGGGGCACTCCTACGAGCAGTACTTC. It encodes CASSVEMGHSYEQYF.

This clonotype turned up a few times. The chain combines TRBV4-1 with TRBJ1-4; 10 bases line up with TRBD1. The germline V gene has CDR1 MGHRA and CDR2 YSYEKL. The CDR3 is 15 residues long. The ends lost 5 bases at V and 6 bases at J; junction bases unmatched: 6. The CDR3 loop is CASSFTGTGDEKLFF. Here the CDR3 DNA reads TGCGCCAGCAGCTTTACCGGGACAGGGGATGAAAAACTGTTTTTT.

This clonotype was detected only a few times. The gene calls are TRBV29-1 and TRBJ1-2; a possible D gene is TRBD1 (6 bases). Germline V gene lookup returns CDR1 SQVTM and CDR2 ANQGSEA. V shed 0 bases and J shed 3 bases, with 8 bases lying between them. This CDR3 has 13 residues. CDR3 sequence: CSVEEQGYYGYTF. CDR3 nucleotide sequence: TGCAGCGTTGAAGAACAGGGCTACTATGGCTACACCTTC.

The chain couples TRBV7-9 to TRBJ2-1; TRBD2 matches at 10 bases. Germline assignment: CDR1 SEHNR and CDR2 FQNEAQ (reference sequence). The V gene end was trimmed by 0 bases and the J gene end by 6 bases; junction bases not matched to a gene: 5. This CDR3 has 16 amino acids. DNA for the CDR3: TGTGCCAGCAGCTTAGCGCTAGCGGGAGTTAGCAATGAGCAGTTCTTC. It specifies CASSLALAGVSNEQFF.

The rearrangement links TRBV6-5 to TRBJ2-7; no clear D gene. CDR1 and CDR2 (germline): MNHEY, SVGAGI. Trimming removed 4 bases from V and 5 bases from J, with 12 bases in between. The CDR3 sequence is 13 residues long. For the CDR3, the DNA is TGTGCCAGCAGTTTACAATTGGGGAACGAGCAGTACTTC. Residues: CASSLQLGNEQYF.